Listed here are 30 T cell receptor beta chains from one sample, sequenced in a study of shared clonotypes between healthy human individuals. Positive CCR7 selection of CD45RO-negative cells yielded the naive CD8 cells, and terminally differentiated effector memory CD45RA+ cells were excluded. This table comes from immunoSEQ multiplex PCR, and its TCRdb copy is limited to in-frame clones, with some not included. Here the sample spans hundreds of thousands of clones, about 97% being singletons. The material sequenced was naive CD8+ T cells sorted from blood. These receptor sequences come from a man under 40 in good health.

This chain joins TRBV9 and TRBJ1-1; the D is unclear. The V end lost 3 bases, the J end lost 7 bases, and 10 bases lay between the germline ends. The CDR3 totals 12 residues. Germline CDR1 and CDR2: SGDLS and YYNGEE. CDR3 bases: TGTGCCAGCAGCGGTCTTCTGGATGAAGCTTTCTTT. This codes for CASSGLLDEAFF. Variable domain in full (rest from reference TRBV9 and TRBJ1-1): DSGVTQTPKHLITATGQRVTLRCSPRSGDLSVYWYQQSLDQGLQFLIQYYNGEERAKGNILERFSAQQFPDLHSELNLSSLELGDSALYFCASSGLLDEAFFGQGTRLTVV.

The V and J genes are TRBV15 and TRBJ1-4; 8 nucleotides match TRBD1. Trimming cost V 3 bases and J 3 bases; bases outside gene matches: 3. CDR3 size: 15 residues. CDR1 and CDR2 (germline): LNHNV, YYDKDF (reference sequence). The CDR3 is CATSSGDRPNEKLFF. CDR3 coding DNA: TGTGCCACCAGCAGTGGGGACAGGCCTAATGAAAAACTGTTTTTT.

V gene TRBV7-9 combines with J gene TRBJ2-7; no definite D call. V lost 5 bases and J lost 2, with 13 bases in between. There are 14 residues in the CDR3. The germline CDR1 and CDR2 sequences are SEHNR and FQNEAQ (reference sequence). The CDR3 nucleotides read TGTGCCAGCAGCCCGACGGACGGAACCTACGAGCAGTACTTC. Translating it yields CASSPTDGTYEQYF.

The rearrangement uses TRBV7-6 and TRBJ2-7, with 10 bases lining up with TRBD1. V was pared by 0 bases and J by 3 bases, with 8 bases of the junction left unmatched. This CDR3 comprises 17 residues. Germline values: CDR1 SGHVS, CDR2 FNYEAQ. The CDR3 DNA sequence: TGTGCCAGCAGCTTAGCGGGAGGGGGACAGGGGTTCTACGAGCAGTACTTC. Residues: CASSLAGGGQGFYEQYF.

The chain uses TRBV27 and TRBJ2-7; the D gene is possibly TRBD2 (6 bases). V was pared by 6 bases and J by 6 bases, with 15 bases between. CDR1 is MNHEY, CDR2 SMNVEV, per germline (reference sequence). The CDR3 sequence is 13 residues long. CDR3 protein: CASSSGLVAEQYF. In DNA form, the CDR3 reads TGTGCCAGCAGCTCGGGACTGGTCGCCGAGCAGTACTTC.

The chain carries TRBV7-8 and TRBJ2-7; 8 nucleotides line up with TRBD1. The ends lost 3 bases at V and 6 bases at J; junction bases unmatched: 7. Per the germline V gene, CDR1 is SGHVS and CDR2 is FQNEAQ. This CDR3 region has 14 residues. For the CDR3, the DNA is TGTGCCAGCAGCTTTGGACAGGGATTAGGCGAGCAGTACTTC. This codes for CASSFGQGLGEQYF.

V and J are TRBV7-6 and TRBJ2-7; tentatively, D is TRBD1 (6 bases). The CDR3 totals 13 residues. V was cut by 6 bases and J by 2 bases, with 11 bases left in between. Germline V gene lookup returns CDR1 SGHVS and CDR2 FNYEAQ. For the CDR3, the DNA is TGTGCCAGCAGTCGGACAGAGGCCTACGAGCAGTACTTC. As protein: CASSRTEAYEQYF.

The CDR3 region is CATSRRFSEPSYNEQFF. DNA for the CDR3: TGTGCCACCAGCAGGAGGTTTAGCGAACCCTCCTACAATGAGCAGTTCTTC. The V gene is TRBV15, the J gene TRBJ2-1; D possibly corresponds to TRBD2 (5 bases). Germline-derived CDR1 and CDR2 are LNHNV and YYDKDF (reference sequence). The CDR3 extends over 17 amino acids. The V end was cut by 3 bases, the J end by 0 bases, with 15 bases between.

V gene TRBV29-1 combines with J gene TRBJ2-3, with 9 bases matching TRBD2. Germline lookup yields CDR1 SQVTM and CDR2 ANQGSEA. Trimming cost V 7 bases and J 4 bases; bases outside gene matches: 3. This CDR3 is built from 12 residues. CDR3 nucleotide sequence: TGCAGCGCTCTAGCGGGACCAGATACGCAGTATTTT. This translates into CSALAGPDTQYF.

CDR3 region: CASSSSVAGTGELFF. For the CDR3, the DNA is TGTGCCAGCAGCTCATCAGTAGCAGGCACCGGGGAGCTGTTTTTT. This rearrangement joins TRBV13 to TRBJ2-2; unclear D gene. CDR3 length: 15 residues. V dropped 4 bases and J dropped 4 bases, with 13 bases sitting between them. In germline, CDR1 is PRHDT, CDR2 FYEKMQ (reference sequence).

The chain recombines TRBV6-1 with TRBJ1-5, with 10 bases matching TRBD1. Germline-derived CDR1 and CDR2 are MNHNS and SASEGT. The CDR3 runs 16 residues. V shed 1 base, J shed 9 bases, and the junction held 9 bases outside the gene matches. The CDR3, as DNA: TGTGCCAGCAGTGAAGGACAGGGGGCGCGAGGTCTGCCCCAGCATTTT. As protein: CASSEGQGARGLPQHF.

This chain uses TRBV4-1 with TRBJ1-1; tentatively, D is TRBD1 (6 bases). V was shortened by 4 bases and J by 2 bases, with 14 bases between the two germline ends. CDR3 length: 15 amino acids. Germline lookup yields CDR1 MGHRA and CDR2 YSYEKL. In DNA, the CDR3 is TGCGCCAGCAGCCTCAGGACAGAGAAAAACACTGAAGCTTTCTTT. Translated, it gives CASSLRTEKNTEAFF.

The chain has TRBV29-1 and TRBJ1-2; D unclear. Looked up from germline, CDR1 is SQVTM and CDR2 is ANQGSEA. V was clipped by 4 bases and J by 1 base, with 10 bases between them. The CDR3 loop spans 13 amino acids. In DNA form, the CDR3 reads TGCAGCGTTGTAGAAGGGTTTAACTATGGCTACACCTTC. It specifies CSVVEGFNYGYTF. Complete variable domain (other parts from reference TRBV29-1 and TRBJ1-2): SAVISQKPSRDICQRGTSLTIQCQVDSQVTMMFWYRQQPGQSLTLIATANQGSEATYESGFVIDKFPISRPNLTFSTLTVSNMSPEDSSIYLCSVVEGFNYGYTFGSGTRLTVV.

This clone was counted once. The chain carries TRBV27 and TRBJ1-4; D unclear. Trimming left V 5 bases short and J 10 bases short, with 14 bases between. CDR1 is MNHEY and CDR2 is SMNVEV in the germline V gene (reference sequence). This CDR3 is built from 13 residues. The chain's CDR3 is CASSPIGGGKLFF. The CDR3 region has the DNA TGTGCCAGCAGTCCGATCGGAGGAGGAAAACTGTTTTTT.

CDR3 region: CASSQDSTSGLYEQYF. CDR3 sequence (DNA): TGCGCCAGCAGCCAAGACTCGACTAGCGGGCTCTACGAGCAGTACTTC. The genes are TRBV4-1 and TRBJ2-7; 10 bases map to TRBD2. V lost 0 bases, J lost 3 bases, and 5 bases stayed unmatched. This CDR3 has 16 residues. The germline V gene encodes CDR1 MGHRA and CDR2 YSYEKL.

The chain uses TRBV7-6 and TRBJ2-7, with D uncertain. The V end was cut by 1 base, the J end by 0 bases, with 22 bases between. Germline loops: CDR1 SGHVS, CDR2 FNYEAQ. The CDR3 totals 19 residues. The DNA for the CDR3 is TGTGCCAGCAGCTTAGAGGCAACAGCCACCCTCCAAAGCTCCTACGAGCAGTACTTC. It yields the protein CASSLEATATLQSSYEQYF.

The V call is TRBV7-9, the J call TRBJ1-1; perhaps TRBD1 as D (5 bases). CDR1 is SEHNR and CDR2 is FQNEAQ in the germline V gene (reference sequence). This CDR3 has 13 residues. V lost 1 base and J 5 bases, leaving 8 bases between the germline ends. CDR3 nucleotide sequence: TGTGCCAGCAGCTTAGGGGGGGTAACTGAAGCTTTCTTT. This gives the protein CASSLGGVTEAFF.

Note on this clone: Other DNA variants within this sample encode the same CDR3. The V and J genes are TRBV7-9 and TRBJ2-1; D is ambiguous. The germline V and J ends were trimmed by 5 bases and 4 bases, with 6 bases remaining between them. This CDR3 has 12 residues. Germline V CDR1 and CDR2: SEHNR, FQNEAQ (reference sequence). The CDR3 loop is CASSPTYNEQFF. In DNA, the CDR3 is TGTGCCAGCAGCCCGACATACAATGAGCAGTTCTTC.

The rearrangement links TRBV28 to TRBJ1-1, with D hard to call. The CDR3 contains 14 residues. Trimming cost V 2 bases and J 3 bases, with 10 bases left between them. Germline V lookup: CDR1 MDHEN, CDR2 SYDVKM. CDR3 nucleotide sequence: TGTGCCAGCAGTTTAGATCAATGGGACACTGAAGCTTTCTTT. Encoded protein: CASSLDQWDTEAFF.

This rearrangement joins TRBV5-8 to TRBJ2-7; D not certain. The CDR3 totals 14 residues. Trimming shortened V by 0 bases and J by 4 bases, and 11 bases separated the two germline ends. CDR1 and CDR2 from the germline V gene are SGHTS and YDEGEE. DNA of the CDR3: TGTGCCAGCAGCTTGGCGGGTCTTGGGTACGAGCAGTACTTC. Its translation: CASSLAGLGYEQYF.

CDR3 DNA: TGTGCCAGCAGCACAGGGTTGAGAAACGAGCAGTACTTC. Translation gives CASSTGLRNEQYF. The chain has TRBV7-9 and TRBJ2-7; tentatively, D is TRBD1 (6 bases). V was pared by 5 bases and J by 5 bases, with 13 bases between. The CDR3 contains 13 residues. Germline V gene data show CDR1 as SEHNR and CDR2 as FQNEAQ (reference sequence).

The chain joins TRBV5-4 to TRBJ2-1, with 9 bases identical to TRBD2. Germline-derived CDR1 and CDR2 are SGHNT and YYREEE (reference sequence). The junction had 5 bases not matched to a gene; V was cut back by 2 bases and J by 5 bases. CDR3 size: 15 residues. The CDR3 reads CASSFSGRGDNEQFF. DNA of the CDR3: TGTGCCAGCAGCTTTAGCGGGAGAGGGGACAATGAGCAGTTCTTC.

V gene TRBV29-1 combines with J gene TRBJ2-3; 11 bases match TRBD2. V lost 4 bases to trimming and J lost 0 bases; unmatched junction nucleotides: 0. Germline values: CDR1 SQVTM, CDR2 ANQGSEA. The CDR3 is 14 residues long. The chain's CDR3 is CSVGTSGSTDTQYF. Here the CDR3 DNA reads TGCAGCGTTGGGACTAGCGGGAGCACAGATACGCAGTATTTT.

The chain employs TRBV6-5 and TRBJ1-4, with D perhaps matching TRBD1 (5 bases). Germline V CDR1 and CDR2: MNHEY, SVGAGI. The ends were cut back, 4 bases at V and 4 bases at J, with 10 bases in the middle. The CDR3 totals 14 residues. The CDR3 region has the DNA TGTGCCAGCAGTTCCAGGGCACGTAATGAAAAACTGTTTTTT. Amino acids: CASSSRARNEKLFF.

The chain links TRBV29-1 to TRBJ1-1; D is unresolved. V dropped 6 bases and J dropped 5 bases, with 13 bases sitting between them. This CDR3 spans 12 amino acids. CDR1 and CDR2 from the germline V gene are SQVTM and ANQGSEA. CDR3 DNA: TGCAGCGTGATGGGAGTGGAGACTGAAGCTTTCTTT. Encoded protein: CSVMGVETEAFF. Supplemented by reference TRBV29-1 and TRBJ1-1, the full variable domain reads SAVISQKPSRDICQRGTSLTIQCQVDSQVTMMFWYRQQPGQSLTLIATANQGSEATYESGFVIDKFPISRPNLTFSTLTVSNMSPEDSSIYLCSVMGVETEAFFGQGTRLTVV.

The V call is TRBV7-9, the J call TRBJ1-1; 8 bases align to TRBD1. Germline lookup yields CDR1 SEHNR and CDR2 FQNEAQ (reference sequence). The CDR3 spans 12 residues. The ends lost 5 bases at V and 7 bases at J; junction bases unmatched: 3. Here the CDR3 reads CASSRTGLEAFF. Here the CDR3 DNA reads TGTGCCAGCAGCCGGACAGGGCTTGAAGCTTTCTTT.

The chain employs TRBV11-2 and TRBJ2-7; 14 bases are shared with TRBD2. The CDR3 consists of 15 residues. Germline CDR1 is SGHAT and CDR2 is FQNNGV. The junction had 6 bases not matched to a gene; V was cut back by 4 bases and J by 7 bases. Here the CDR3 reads CASSSGLAGGLEQYF. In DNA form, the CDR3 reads TGTGCCAGCAGCTCCGGACTAGCGGGAGGATTGGAGCAGTACTTC.

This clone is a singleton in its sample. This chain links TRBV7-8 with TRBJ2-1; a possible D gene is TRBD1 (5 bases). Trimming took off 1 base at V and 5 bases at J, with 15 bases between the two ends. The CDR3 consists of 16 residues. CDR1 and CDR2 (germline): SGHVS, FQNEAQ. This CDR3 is CASSLVGRVVDNEQFF. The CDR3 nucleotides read TGTGCCAGCAGCTTAGTTGGCAGGGTGGTTGACAATGAGCAGTTCTTC.

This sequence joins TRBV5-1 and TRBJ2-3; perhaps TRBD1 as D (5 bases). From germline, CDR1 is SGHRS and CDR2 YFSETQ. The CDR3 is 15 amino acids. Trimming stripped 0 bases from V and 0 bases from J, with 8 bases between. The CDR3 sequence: CASSLGQWSTDTQYF. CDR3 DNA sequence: TGCGCCAGCAGCTTGGGACAGTGGAGCACAGATACGCAGTATTTT.

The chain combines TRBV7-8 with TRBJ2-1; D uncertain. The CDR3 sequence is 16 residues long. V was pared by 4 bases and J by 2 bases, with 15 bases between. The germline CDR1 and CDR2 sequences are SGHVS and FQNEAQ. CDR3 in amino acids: CASSSLGPAAYNEQFF. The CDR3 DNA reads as TGTGCCAGCAGCTCTCTCGGACCTGCTGCCTACAATGAGCAGTTCTTC.